These 4 T cell receptor beta chains were sequenced from one sample in a study of cytomegalovirus exposure and HLA in healthy donors. PCR was performed using 60 Vbeta and 13 Jbeta primers. Profiling relied on immunoSEQ multiplex PCR, and the TCRdb table lists in-frame clones only, not all of them. The sample shows 150,000 to 200,000 clones, about 9.4% of them seen only once. The specimen sequenced was PBMCs. The receptor set was obtained from a woman aged 25-40 years in good health and CMV-seropositive.

The V and J genes are TRBV6-5 and TRBJ1-2, with D possibly being TRBD1 (6 bases). Trimming removed 11 bases at V and 2 bases at J, with 21 bases between. This CDR3 spans 15 amino acids. Germline CDR1 is MNHEY and CDR2 is SVGAGI. In nucleotides, the CDR3 is TGTGCCCGCGAGGCGGACAGCCGTATAAACTATGGCTACACCTTC. This codes for CAREADSRINYGYTF.

The chain is built from TRBV5-6 and TRBJ2-3, with D perhaps TRBD1 (6 bases). Trimming cost V 4 bases and J 4 bases, with 22 bases left between them. CDR3 length: 17 amino acids. Germline CDR1 SGHDT, CDR2 YYEEEE. Here the CDR3 reads CASSPVLYGTWADTQYF. As DNA, the CDR3 is TGTGCCAGCAGCCCCGTGCTATATGGGACATGGGCAGATACGCAGTATTTT.

This chain connects TRBV2 to TRBJ1-3; D remains unclear. This CDR3 contains 14 residues. Germline V gene sequence: CDR1 SNHLY, CDR2 FYNNEI. Between the trimmed V and J ends, which lost 4 bases and 0 bases, there was a span of 7 bases. CDR3 amino acids: CASSVSLSGNTIYF. CDR3 coding DNA: TGTGCCAGCAGTGTCTCCCTCTCTGGAAACACCATATATTTT.

This clone was seen only a few times. V gene TRBV11-1 combines with J gene TRBJ2-2; D is perhaps TRBD2 (6 bases). The ends were cut back, 2 bases at V and 7 bases at J, with 14 bases in the middle. Germline V gene lookup returns CDR1 SGHAT and CDR2 FQDESV (reference sequence). The CDR3 runs 15 residues. CDR3 bases: TGTGCCAGCAGCTTACTGGGGACTCTTGACGGGGAGCTGTTTTTT. It is translated as CASSLLGTLDGELFF.